This TCR beta chain was sequenced during a study of blood T cell repertoires in COVID-19. Turning to the study itself: From T cells, B-cell-depleted T cells, or PBMCs came the material, which was cDNA or gDNA.

Original processing notes: Amplification with reference gene primers provided the estimates of nucleated cell counts. Clones were read by immunoSEQ multiplex PCR, and TCRdb kept only the in-frame ones, dropping some. V and J calls and clone size are those listed in that table; D and trimming were worked out from the DNA. Of just under 300,000 clones listed, around 90% are singletons. Germline loops: CDR1 LNHNV, CDR2 YYDKDF (reference sequence). The V end lost 1 base, the J end lost 0 bases, and 13 bases lay between the germline ends. The CDR3 consists of 17 residues. The sample comprised peripheral blood. The rearrangement links TRBV15 to TRBJ2-1; perhaps TRBD1 as D (5 bases). The origin of this receptor is a man in his 70s with acute or convalescent COVID-19. The CDR3 here is CATSRVTGTSSYNEQFF. CDR3 in DNA: TGTGCCACCAGCAGAGTTACAGGCACAAGCTCCTACAATGAGCAGTTCTTC.